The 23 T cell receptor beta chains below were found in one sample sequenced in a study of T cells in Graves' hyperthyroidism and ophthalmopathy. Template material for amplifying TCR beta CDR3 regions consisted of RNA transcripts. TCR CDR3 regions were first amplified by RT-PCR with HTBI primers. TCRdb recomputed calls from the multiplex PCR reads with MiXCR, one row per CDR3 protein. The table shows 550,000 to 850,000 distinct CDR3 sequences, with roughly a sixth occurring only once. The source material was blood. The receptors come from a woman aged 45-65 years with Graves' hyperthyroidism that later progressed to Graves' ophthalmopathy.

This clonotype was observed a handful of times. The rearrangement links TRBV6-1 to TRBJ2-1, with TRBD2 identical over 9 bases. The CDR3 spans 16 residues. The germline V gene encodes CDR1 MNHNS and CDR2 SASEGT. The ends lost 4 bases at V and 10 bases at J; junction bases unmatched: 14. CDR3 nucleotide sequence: TGTGCCAGCAGTGCCAGCTTTGGCGGGGGGGTGAGGGAGCAGTTCTTC. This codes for CASSASFGGGVREQFF.

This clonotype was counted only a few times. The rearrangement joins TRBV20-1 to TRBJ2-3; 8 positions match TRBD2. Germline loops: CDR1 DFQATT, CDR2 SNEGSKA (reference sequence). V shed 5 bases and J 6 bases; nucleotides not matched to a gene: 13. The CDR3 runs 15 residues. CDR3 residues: CSAHGGVGLRDTQYF. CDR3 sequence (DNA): TGCAGTGCTCACGGGGGGGTAGGCCTTAGGGATACGCAGTATTTT.

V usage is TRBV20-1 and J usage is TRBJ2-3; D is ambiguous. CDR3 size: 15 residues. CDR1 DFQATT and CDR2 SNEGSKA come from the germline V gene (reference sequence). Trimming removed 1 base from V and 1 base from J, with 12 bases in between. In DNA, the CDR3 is TGCAGTGCTAGAGGGCCCTCCTGGGGCACAGATACGCAGTATTTT. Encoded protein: CSARGPSWGTDTQYF.

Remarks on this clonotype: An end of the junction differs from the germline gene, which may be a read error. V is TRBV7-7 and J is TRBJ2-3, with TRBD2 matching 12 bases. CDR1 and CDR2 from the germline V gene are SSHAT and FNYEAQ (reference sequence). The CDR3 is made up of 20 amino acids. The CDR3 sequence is CASSCPLTSGGPYSTDTQYF. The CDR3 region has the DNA TGTGCTAGCAGCTGCCCCCTGACTAGCGGGGGCCCATATAGCACAGATACGCAGTATTTT.

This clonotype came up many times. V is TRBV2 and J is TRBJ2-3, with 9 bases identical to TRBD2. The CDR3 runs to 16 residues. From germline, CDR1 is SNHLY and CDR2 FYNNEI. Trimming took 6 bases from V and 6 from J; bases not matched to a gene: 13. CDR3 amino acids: CASRKMASGAWDTQYF. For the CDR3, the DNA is TGTGCCAGCAGGAAGATGGCTAGCGGGGCTTGGGATACGCAGTATTTT.

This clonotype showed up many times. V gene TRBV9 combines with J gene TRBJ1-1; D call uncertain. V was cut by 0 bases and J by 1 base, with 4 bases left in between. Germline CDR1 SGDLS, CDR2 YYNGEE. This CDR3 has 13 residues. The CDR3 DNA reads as TGTGCCAGCAGCGTAGCAGGGAACACTGAAGCTTTCTTT. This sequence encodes CASSVAGNTEAFF.

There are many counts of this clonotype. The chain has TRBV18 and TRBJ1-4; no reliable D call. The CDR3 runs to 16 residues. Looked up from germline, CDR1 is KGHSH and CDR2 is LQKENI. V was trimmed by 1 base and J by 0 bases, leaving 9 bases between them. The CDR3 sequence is CASSPQYPATNEKLFF. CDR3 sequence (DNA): TGTGCCAGCTCACCACAGTACCCCGCAACTAATGAAAAACTGTTTTTT.

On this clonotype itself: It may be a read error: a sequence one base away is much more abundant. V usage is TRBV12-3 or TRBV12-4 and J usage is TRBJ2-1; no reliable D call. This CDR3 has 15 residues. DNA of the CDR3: TGTGCCAGCAGCATAGACGCGAGCTCCTGCAATGAGCAGTTCTTC. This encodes CASSIDASSCNEQFF.

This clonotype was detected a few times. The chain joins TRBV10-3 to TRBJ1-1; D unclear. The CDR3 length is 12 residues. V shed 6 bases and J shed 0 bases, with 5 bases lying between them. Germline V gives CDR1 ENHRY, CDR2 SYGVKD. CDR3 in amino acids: CAIREVNTEAFF. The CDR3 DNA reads TGTGCCATCAGGGAAGTGAACACTGAAGCTTTCTTT.

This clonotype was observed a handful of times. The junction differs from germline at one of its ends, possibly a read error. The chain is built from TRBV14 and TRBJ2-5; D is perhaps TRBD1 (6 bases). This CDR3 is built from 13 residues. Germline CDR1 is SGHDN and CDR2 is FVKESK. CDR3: CASSRNAGQLLNF. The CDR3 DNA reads TGTGCCAGCAGCCGAAACGCCGGACAGCTCCTCAACTTC.

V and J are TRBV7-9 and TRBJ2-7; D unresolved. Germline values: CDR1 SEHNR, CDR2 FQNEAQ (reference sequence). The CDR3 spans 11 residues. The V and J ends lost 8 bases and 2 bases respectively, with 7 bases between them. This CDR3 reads CASGMAYEQYF. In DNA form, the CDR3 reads TGTGCCAGCGGCATGGCCTACGAGCAGTACTTC. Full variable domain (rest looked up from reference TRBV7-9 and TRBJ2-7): DTGVSQNPRHKITKRGQNVTFRCDPISEHNRLYWYRQTLGQGPEFLTYFQNEAQLEKSRLLSDRFSAERPKGSFSTLEIQRTEQGDSAMYLCASGMAYEQYFGPGTRLTVT.

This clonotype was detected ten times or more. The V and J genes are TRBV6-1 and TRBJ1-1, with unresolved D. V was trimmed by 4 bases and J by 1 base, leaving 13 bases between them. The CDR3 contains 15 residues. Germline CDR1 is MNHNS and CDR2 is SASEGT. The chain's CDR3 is CASSAGRRGNTEAFF. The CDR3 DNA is TGTGCCAGCAGTGCTGGCCGGCGCGGGAACACTGAAGCTTTCTTT.

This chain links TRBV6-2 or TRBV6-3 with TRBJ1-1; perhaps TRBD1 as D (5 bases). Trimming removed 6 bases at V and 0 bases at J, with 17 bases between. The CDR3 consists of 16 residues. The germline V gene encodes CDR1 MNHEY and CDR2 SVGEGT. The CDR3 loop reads CASSRRGGFMNTEAFF. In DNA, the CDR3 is TGTGCCAGCAGCCGACGGGGGGGATTCATGAACACTGAAGCTTTCTTT.

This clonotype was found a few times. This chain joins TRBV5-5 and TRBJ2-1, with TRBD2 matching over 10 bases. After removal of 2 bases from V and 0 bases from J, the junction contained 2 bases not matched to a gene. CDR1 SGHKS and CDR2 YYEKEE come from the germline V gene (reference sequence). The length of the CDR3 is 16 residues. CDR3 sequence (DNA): TGTGCCAGCAGCTTCCTAGCGGGGGACTCCTACAATGAGCAGTTCTTC. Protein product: CASSFLAGDSYNEQFF.

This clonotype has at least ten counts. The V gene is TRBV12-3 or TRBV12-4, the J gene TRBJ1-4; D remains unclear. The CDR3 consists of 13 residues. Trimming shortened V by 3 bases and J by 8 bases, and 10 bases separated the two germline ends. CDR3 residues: CASSFSGVEKLFF. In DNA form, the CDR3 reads TGTGCCAGCAGTTTTTCCGGGGTCGAAAAACTGTTTTTT.

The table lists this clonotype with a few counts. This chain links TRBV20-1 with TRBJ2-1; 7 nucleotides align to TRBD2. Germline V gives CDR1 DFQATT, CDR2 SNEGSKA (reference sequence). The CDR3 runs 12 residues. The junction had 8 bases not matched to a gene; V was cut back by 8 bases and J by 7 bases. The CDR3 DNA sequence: TGCAGTACGGGGGGTAATATGAATGAGCAGTTCTTC. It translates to CSTGGNMNEQFF.

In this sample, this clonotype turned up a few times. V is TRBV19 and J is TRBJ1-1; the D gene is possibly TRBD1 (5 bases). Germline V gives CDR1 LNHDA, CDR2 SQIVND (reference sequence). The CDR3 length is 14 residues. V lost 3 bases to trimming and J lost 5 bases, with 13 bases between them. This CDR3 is CASSIVGRETEAFF. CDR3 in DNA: TGTGCCAGTAGTATTGTGGGGCGGGAGACTGAAGCTTTCTTT.

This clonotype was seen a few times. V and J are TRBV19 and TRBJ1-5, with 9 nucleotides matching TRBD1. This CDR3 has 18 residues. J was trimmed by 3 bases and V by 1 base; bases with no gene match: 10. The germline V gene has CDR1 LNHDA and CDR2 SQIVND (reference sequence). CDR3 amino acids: CASSIGTGGSFDNQPQHF. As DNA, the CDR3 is TGTGCCAGTAGTATAGGCACAGGGGGCAGTTTTGACAATCAGCCCCAGCATTTT. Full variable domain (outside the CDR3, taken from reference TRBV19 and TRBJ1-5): DGGITQSPKYLFRKEGQNVTLSCEQNLNHDAMYWYRQDPGQGLRLIYYSQIVNDFQKGDIAEGYSVSREKKESFPLTVTSAQKNPTAFYLCASSIGTGGSFDNQPQHFGDGTRLSIL.

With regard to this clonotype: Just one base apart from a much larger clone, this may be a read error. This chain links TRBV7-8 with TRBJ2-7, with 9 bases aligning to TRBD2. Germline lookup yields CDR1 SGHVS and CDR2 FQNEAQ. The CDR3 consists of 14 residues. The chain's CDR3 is CASSLGGGAYEQCF. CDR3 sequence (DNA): TGTGCCAGCAGCTTAGGCGGGGGGGCATACGAGCAGTGCTTC.

In DNA, the CDR3 is TGTGCCAGCAGTTACCTGGTGGGGGACACTGAAGCTTTCTTT. This sequence encodes CASSYLVGDTEAFF. V usage is TRBV6-6 and J usage is TRBJ1-1; D may be TRBD1 (5 bases). Trimming cost V 2 bases and J 3 bases, with 10 bases left between them. Germline assignment: CDR1 MNHNY and CDR2 SVGAGI (reference sequence). This CDR3 has 14 residues.

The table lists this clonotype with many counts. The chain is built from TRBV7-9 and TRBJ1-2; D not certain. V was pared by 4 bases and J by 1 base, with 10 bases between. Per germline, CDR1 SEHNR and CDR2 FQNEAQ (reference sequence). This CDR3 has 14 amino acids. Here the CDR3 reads CASSSGRNNYGYTF. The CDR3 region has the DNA TGTGCCAGCAGCTCCGGACGGAATAACTATGGCTACACCTTC.

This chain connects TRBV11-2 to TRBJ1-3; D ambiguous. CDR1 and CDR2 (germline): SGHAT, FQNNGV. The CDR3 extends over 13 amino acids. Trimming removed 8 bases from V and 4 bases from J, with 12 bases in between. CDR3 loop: CASHEARGNTIYF. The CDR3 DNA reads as TGTGCCAGCCACGAAGCGAGGGGAAACACCATATATTTT.

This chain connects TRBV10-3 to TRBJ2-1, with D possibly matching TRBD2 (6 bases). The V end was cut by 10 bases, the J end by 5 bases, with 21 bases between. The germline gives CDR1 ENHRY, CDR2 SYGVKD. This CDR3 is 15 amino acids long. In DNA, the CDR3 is TGTGCCACCTACCCGGGACTTTCTATTGACAATGAGCAGTTCTTC. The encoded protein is CATYPGLSIDNEQFF.